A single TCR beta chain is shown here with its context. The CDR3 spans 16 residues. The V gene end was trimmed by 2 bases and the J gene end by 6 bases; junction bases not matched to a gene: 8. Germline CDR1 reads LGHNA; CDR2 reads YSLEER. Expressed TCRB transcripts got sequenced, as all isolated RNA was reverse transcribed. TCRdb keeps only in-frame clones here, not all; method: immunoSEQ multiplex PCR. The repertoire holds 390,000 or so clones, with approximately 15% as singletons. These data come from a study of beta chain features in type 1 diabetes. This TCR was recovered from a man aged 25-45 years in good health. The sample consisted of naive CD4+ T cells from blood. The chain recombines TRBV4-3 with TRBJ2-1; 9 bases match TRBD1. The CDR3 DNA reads TGCGCCAGCAGCCAAAGAACAGGGGGCGAGGGCAATGAGCAGTTCTTC. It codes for CASSQRTGGEGNEQFF.